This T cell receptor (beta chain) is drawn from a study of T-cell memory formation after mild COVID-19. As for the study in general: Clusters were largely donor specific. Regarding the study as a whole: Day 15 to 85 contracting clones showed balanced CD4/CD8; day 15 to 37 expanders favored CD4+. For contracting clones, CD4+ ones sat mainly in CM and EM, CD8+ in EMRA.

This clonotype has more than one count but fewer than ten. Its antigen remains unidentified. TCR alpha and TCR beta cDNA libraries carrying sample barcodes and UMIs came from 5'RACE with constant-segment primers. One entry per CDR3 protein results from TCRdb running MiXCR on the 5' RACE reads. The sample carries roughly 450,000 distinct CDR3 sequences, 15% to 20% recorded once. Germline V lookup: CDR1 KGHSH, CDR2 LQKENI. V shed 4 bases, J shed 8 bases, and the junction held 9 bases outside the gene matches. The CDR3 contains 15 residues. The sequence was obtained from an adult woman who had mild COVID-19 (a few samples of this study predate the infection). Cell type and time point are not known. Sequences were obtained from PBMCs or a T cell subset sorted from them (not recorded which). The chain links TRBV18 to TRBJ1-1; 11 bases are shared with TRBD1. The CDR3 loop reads CASSLIGQGAREAFF. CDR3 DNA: TGTGCCAGCTCACTGATAGGACAGGGGGCGCGAGAAGCTTTCTTT.